Each of the 14 T cell receptor beta chains below was sequenced from the same sample in a study of identical twins. In TCRdb, the 5' RACE reads were re-called with MiXCR into one record per CDR3 protein. The sample holds 420,000 or so distinct CDR3 sequences, about 18% seen once. The sequenced sample consisted of naive T cells sorted from blood. These TCRs come from a man aged 45-60 years in good health.

This clonotype showed up just a few times. The chain is built from TRBV10-1 and TRBJ2-7; a possible D gene is TRBD1 (5 bases). Per the germline V gene, CDR1 is WNHNN and CDR2 is SYGVQD (reference sequence). V was cut by 0 bases and J by 2 bases, with 8 bases left in between. The CDR3 runs 14 residues. As DNA, the CDR3 is TGCGCCAGCAGTGAGTCGGTAGGGGCCTACGAGCAGTACTTC. It yields the protein CASSESVGAYEQYF.

This chain connects TRBV5-6 to TRBJ2-2; tentatively, D is TRBD2 (6 bases). This CDR3 region has 16 residues. Trimming cost V 6 bases and J 0 bases, with 15 bases left between them. The germline CDR1 and CDR2 sequences are SGHDT and YYEEEE. CDR3 loop: CASTPGGVTNTGELFF. The CDR3 DNA sequence: TGTGCCAGCACCCCCGGCGGGGTGACGAACACCGGGGAGCTGTTTTTT.

The CDR3 nucleotides are TGCAGTGCTAGGTTGGGGGAACGGCAGCCCCAGCATTTT. Protein sequence: CSARLGERQPQHF. The chain recombines TRBV20-1 with TRBJ1-5; TRBD1 is a possible D gene (5 bases). V lost 3 bases, J lost 7 bases, and 13 bases lay in between. Germline CDR1 DFQATT, CDR2 SNEGSKA (reference sequence). CDR3 length: 13 residues.

This clonotype was detected ten times or more. The V call is TRBV5-1, the J call TRBJ2-2; D assignment may be TRBD1 or TRBD2 (5 bases each). The CDR3 runs to 15 residues. V lost 3 bases, J lost 6 bases, and 15 bases lay in between. Looked up from germline, CDR1 is SGHRS and CDR2 is YFSETQ. The CDR3 DNA sequence: TGCGCCAGCAGCTCGGGACGGCCTTCACCCGGGGAGCTGTTTTTT. This gives the protein CASSSGRPSPGELFF.

This clonotype was detected ten times or more. The chain is built from TRBV10-3 and TRBJ2-1; 11 bases map to TRBD2. Trimming took 7 bases from V and 10 from J; bases not matched to a gene: 3. The germline V gene has CDR1 ENHRY and CDR2 SYGVKD. The CDR3 consists of 12 residues. CDR3 amino acids: CAIMGTSGEQFF. The CDR3 DNA follows: TGTGCCATCATGGGGACTAGCGGAGAGCAGTTCTTC.

This clonotype was recorded a few times. The chain carries TRBV29-1 and TRBJ2-5, with 7 bases identical to TRBD2. The CDR3 consists of 13 residues. Looked up from germline, CDR1 is SQVTM and CDR2 is ANQGSEA. Trimming cost V 5 bases and J 1 base; bases outside gene matches: 4. The CDR3 protein is CSVSPSGQETQYF. The CDR3 nucleotides are TGCAGCGTTTCTCCTAGCGGCCAAGAGACCCAGTACTTC.

This clonotype was seen repeatedly, ten times or more. The chain recombines TRBV5-1 with TRBJ2-1; TRBD1 is a possible D gene (5 bases). Trimming left V 0 bases short and J 5 bases short, with 9 bases between. Germline V gene sequence: CDR1 SGHRS, CDR2 YFSETQ. This CDR3 spans 14 amino acids. Here the CDR3 reads CASSLEAGNNEQFF. CDR3 in DNA: TGCGCCAGCAGCTTGGAGGCAGGGAACAATGAGCAGTTCTTC.

The V gene is TRBV6-2 or TRBV6-3, the J gene TRBJ2-7; D is unclear. V was pared by 5 bases and J by 2 bases, with 10 bases between. This CDR3 comprises 13 residues. The germline CDR1 and CDR2 sequences are MNHEY and SVGEGT. For the CDR3, the DNA is TGTGCCAGCAGTGTTACCTCTACCTACGAGCAGTACTTC. This gives the protein CASSVTSTYEQYF.

This clonotype was seen only a few times. In nucleotides, the CDR3 is TGTGCCAGCAGCACTCGACAGGGGTACACCTTC. Translation: CASSTRQGYTF. This chain connects TRBV7-9 to TRBJ1-2; 8 bases align to TRBD1. With 5 bases clipped from V and 11 bases from J, the junction kept 4 bases outside the gene matches. The CDR3 loop spans 11 amino acids. Germline V gene sequence: CDR1 SEHNR, CDR2 FQNEAQ (reference sequence).

The chain employs TRBV20-1 and TRBJ2-1; 8 nucleotides match TRBD2. This CDR3 is built from 14 residues. CDR1 DFQATT and CDR2 SNEGSKA come from the germline V gene (reference sequence). J lost 10 bases, V lost 3 bases, and 11 bases had no gene match. CDR3 protein: CSASSPDTSGEQFF. The DNA for the CDR3 is TGCAGTGCTAGCTCTCCAGACACTAGCGGAGAGCAGTTCTTC.

The J gene is TRBJ2-1, the V gene TRBV20-1; no firm D call. The CDR3 has 11 amino acids. The V end lost 4 bases, the J end lost 9 bases, and 10 bases lay between the germline ends. Germline V gene lookup returns CDR1 DFQATT and CDR2 SNEGSKA (reference sequence). The CDR3 loop is CSAMVSIEQFF. The CDR3 region has the DNA TGCAGTGCTATGGTGAGCATTGAGCAGTTCTTC.

This clonotype was picked up a small number of times. This chain links TRBV10-3 with TRBJ2-7; D could derive from TRBD1 or TRBD2 (5 bases each). Trimming removed 8 bases at V and 2 bases at J, with 13 bases between. The V gene's germline CDR1 is ENHRY and CDR2 SYGVKD. CDR3 size: 13 residues. The CDR3 bases are TGTGCCATCCCGGGACGGAACCCCTACGAGCAGTACTTC. Protein: CAIPGRNPYEQYF.

This clonotype was observed many times. CDR3 nucleotide sequence: TGCAGTGCGAGGACTAAACCCTACGAGCAGTACTTC. Translating it yields CSARTKPYEQYF. J is TRBJ2-7 and V is TRBV20-1, with a possible D match to TRBD2 (6 bases). V was trimmed by 6 bases and J by 2 bases, leaving 11 bases between them. Germline CDR1 reads DFQATT; CDR2 reads SNEGSKA (reference sequence). The length of the CDR3 is 12 residues.

This clonotype was seen ten or more times. The J gene is TRBJ1-5, the V gene TRBV12-3 or TRBV12-4, with 10 bases identical to TRBD1. The CDR3 covers 15 residues. Losses at the gene ends were 6 bases for V and 5 bases for J; bases not matched to a gene: 7. The CDR3 spells CASRSTGGLDQPQHF. For the CDR3, the DNA is TGTGCCAGCAGGTCGACAGGGGGCCTGGATCAGCCCCAGCATTTT.